The text below deals with one T cell receptor (beta chain). Its antigen is not known. CD4+ T cells from unexposed donors were obtained before the COVID-19 pandemic (2011-2018). CD4+ T cells were isolated from the cells after nine to eleven days of culture. Cells permitting, SARS-CoV-2 S/N and four cold-coronavirus spikes were tested on unexposed-donor CD4+ T cells. This sample was included in a study of CD4 T cells in relation to SARS-CoV-2 and coronaviruses. Study overall: ViraFEST: roughly ten-day antigen culture of PBMCs, then TCR beta CDR3 sequencing. No peptide or an HIV-1 Nef peptide pool served as negative control.

The assay was immunoSEQ multiplex PCR, and TCRdb's table has in-frame clones only and misses some. The sample contains under 20,000 clones, 82% of which appear only once. This CDR3 region has 13 residues. Trimming stripped 3 bases from V and 2 bases from J, with 7 bases between. Germline CDR1 is SGDLS and CDR2 is YYNGEE. This receptor was identified in a human donor in good health. The chain recombines TRBV9 with TRBJ2-3; D remains ambiguous. Sequencing used CD4+ T cells from PBMCs, cultured in vitro. CDR3 nucleotides: TGTGCCAGCAGCGGAAGGAACACAGATACGCAGTATTTT. Protein sequence: CASSGRNTDTQYF.